This T cell receptor beta chain was sequenced in a study of Ad26.COV2.S vaccination and SARS-CoV-2 variants. Whole-study context: The vaccine Ad26.COV2.S was put into the muscle once, or twice with 56 days between.

Stated treatment: about 20 received Ad26.COV2.S at low or high dose, single or two shots; 5 received placebo; per-sample allocation not given. At day 63 after the first vaccine or placebo injection, samples were drawn. An 18-55-year-old adult in Boston served as donor. Profiling relied on immunoSEQ multiplex PCR, and the TCRdb table lists in-frame clones only, not all of them. The data show approximately 500,000 clones, approximately 88% seen once. Findings of the study overall: Substantial breadth was reportedly displayed by spike-specific CD8+ and CD4+ T cell responses after vaccination. Placebo and vaccine recipients had non-spike TCR breadth that was similar.

This clone was observed a single time. Its antigen remains unknown. This receptor was obtained from a person between 18 and 65 years old who received the Ad26.COV2.S COVID-19 vaccine or a placebo. This specimen was peripheral blood, taken in a trial of Ad26.COV2.S vaccine versus placebo.

The CDR3 nucleotides read TGTGCCAGCAGACACAGAACCCCAGAGACCCAGTACTTC. This codes for CASRHRTPETQYF. This chain joins TRBV6-5 and TRBJ2-5; D remains ambiguous. V lost 6 bases to trimming and J lost 4 bases, with 12 bases between them. Germline values: CDR1 MNHEY, CDR2 SVGAGI. The CDR3 spans 13 residues.